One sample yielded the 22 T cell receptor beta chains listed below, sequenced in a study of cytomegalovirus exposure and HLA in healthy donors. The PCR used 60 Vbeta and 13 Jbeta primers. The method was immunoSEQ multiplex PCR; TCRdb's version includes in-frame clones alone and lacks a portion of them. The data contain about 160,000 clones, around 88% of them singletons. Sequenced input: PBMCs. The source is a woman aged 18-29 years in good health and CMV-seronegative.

CDR3: CATTDRVHTQYF. CDR3 coding DNA: TGTGCCACCACGGACAGGGTCCATACGCAGTATTTT. The rearrangement uses TRBV6-5 and TRBJ2-3; 8 bases fit TRBD1. Germline assignment: CDR1 MNHEY and CDR2 SVGAGI. V was clipped by 10 bases and J by 7 bases; unmatched bases: 7. The CDR3 is 12 amino acids.

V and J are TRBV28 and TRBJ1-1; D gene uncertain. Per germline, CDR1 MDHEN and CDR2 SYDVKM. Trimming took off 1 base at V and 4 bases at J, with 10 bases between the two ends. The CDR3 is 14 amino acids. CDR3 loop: CASSLFIEGTEAFF. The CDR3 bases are TGTGCCAGCAGTTTATTTATCGAGGGCACTGAAGCTTTCTTT.

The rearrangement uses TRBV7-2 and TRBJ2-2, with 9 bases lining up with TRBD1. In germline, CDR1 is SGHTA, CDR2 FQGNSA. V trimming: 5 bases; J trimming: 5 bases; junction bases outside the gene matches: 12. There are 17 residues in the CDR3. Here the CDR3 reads CASSPGPSGQGTGELFF. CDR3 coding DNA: TGTGCCAGCAGCCCCGGGCCCAGCGGACAGGGGACCGGGGAGCTGTTTTTT.

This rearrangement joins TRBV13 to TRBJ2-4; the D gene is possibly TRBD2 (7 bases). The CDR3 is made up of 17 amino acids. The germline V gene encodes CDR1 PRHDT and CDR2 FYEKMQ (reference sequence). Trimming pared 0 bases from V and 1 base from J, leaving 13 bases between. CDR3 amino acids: CASSLGEGRGAKNIQYF. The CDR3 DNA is TGTGCCAGCAGCTTAGGGGAGGGGAGGGGGGCCAAAAACATTCAGTACTTC.

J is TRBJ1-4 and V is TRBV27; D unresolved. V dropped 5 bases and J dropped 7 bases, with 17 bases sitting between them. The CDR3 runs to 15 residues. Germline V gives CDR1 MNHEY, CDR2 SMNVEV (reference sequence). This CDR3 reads CASSPQGRRAEKLFF. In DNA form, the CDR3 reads TGTGCCAGCAGTCCCCAAGGGAGGCGCGCTGAAAAACTGTTTTTT.

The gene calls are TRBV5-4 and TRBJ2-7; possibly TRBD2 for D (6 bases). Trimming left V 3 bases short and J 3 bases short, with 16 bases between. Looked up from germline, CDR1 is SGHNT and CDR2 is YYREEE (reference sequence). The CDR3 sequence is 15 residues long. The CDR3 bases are TGTGCCAGCAGCTCTTCGACGGGCGGGGTCTACGAGCAGTACTTC. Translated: CASSSSTGGVYEQYF.

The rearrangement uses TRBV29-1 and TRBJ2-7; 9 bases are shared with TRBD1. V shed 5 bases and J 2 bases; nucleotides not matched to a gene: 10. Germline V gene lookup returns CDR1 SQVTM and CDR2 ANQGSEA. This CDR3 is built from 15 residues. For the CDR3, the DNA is TGCAGCGTTTCCGGGACAGGGAGTCCAACCTACGAGCAGTACTTC. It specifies CSVSGTGSPTYEQYF.

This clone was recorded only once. Here the CDR3 DNA reads TGTGCCAGCGATTCTCCTACTAGCGGTAGCACAGATACGCAGTATTTT. Encoded protein: CASDSPTSGSTDTQYF. The V gene is TRBV2, the J gene TRBJ2-3, with 8 bases that match TRBD2. The V segment lost 8 bases and the J segment 0 bases; nucleotides outside the gene matches: 10. The length of the CDR3 is 16 residues. Germline CDR1 SNHLY, CDR2 FYNNEI.

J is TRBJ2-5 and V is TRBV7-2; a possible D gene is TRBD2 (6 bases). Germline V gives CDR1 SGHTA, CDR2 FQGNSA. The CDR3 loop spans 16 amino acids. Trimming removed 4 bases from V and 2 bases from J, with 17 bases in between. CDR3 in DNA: TGTGCCAGCAGCTGGAGGTCTGGGGGGATACAAGAGACCCAGTACTTC. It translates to CASSWRSGGIQETQYF.

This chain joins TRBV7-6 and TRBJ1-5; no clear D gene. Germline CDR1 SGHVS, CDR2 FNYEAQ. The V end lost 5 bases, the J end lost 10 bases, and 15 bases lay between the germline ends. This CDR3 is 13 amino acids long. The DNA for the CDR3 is TGTGCCAGCAGCCAAACGGAACGACAACCCCAGCATTTT. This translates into CASSQTERQPQHF.

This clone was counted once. CDR3 DNA sequence: TGCGCCAGCAGTGAGGCAGCAGGGATCGTGGCAGATACGCAGTATTTT. Translated: CASSEAAGIVADTQYF. The chain couples TRBV10-2 to TRBJ2-3, with D possibly TRBD1 on 5 matching bases. This CDR3 spans 16 amino acids. Germline CDR1 WSHSY, CDR2 SAAADI. The ends were cut back, 2 bases at V and 4 bases at J, with 16 bases in the middle.

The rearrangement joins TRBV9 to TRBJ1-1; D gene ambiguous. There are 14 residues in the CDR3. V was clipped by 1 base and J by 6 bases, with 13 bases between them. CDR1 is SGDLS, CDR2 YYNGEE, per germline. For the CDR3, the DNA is TGTGCCAGCAGCGTAAGCGATCGGATGGCTGAAGCTTTCTTT. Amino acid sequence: CASSVSDRMAEAFF.

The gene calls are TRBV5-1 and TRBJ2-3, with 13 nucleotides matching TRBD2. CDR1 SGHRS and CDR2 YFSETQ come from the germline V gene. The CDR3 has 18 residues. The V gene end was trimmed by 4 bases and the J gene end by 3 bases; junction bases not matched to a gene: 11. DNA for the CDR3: TGCGCCAGCAGCCCTGGACTAGCGGGAGTAGCGTTGACAGATACGCAGTATTTT. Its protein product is CASSPGLAGVALTDTQYF.

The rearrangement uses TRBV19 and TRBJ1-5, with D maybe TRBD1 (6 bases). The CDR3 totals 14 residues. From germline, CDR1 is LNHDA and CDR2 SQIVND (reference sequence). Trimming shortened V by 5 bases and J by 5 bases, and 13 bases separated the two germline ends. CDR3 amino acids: CASSPTGSDQPQHF. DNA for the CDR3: TGTGCCAGTAGTCCTACAGGGTCTGATCAGCCCCAGCATTTT.

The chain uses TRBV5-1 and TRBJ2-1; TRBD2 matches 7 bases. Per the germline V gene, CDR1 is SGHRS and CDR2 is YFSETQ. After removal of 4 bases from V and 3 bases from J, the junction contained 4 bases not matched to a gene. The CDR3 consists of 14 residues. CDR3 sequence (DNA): TGCGCCAGCAGCAGTGAGCGGGACTACAATGAGCAGTTCTTC. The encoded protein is CASSSERDYNEQFF.

CDR3 sequence (DNA): TGTGCCAGCAGTTCCCTTGGGACAGGGGCAAGTCAGCCCCAGCATTTT. It codes for CASSSLGTGASQPQHF. The chain combines TRBV27 with TRBJ1-5, with 10 bases that match TRBD1. Germline-derived CDR1 and CDR2 are MNHEY and SMNVEV (reference sequence). The CDR3 extends over 16 amino acids. V lost 4 bases, J lost 6 bases, and 9 bases stayed unmatched.

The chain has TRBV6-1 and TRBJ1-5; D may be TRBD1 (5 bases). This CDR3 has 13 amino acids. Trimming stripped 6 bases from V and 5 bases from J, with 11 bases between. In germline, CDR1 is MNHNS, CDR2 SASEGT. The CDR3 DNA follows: TGTGCCAGCAGAAGGACACAAGATCAGCCCCAGCATTTT. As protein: CASRRTQDQPQHF.

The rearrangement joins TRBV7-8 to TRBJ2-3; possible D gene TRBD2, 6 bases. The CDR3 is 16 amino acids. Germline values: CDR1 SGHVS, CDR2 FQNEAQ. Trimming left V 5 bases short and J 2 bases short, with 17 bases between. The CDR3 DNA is TGTGCCAGCAGCCCCATCACACTAGCTGTCACAGATACGCAGTATTTT. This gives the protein CASSPITLAVTDTQYF.

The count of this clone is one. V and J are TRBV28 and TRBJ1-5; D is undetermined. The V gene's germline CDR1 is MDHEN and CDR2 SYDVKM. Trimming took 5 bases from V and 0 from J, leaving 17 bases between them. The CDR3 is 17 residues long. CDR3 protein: CASSIPSGIYSNQPQHF. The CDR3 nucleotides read TGTGCCAGCAGTATTCCGTCCGGGATCTATAGCAATCAGCCCCAGCATTTT.

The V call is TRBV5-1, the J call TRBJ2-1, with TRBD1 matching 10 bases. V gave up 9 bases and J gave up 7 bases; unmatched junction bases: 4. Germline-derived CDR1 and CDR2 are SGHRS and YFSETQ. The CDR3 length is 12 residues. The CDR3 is CATGQGSNEQFF. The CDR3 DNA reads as TGCGCCACGGGACAGGGGAGTAATGAGCAGTTCTTC.

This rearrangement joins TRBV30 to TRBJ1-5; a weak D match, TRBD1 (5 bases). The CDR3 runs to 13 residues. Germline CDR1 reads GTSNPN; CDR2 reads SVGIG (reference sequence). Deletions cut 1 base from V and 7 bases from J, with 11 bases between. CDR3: CAWSAGVIQPQHF. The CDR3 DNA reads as TGTGCCTGGAGTGCGGGGGTTATCCAGCCCCAGCATTTT.

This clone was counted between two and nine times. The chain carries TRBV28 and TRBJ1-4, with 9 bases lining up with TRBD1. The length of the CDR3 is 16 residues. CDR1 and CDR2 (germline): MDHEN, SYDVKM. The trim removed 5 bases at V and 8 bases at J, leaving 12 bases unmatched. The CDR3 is CASSRPPGTGYEKLFF. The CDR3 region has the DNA TGTGCCAGCAGTCGACCCCCCGGGACAGGGTACGAAAAACTGTTTTTT.